This is a list of T cell receptor beta chains from one sample in a study of human T cells and chemical hapten exposure. From the RACE reads, TCRdb called clonotypes with MiXCR, one entry per CDR3 protein. The sample lists some 50,000 distinct CDR3 sequences; almost 4.5% were seen once. Sequencing used whole blood. The source of these receptors is a human donor in good health. Some clones in this sample may be carry-over from other donors' samples. CDR3s include the opening cysteine and the closing phenylalanine or tryptophan. Fields, in order: D gene, clone size, J gene, V gene, CDR3 protein, CDR3 DNA. The D gene is left open where the match is weak. Clone size is shown for a subset of rows, as once, few, many or a class of expanded clone.

TRBD2	many	TRBJ2-2	TRBV10-3	CAISESKREGTGELFF	TGTGCCATCAGTGAGTCAAAGCGGGAGGGCACCGGGGAGCTGTTTTTT
TRBD2	many	TRBJ2-1	TRBV9	CASSPEGLAGQDEQFF	TGTGCCAGCAGCCCAGAGGGACTAGCGGGACAGGATGAGCAGTTCTTC
NA	many	TRBJ1-2	TRBV29-1	CSVGGDGGDYGYTF	TGCAGCGTTGGAGGGGACGGGGGCGACTATGGCTACACCTTC
NA	many	TRBJ2-1	TRBV12-3/TRBV12-4	CASSPTRAKEDEQFF	TGTGCCAGCAGTCCCACCCGCGCCAAGGAAGATGAGCAGTTCTTC
NA	many	TRBJ2-1	TRBV4-1	CASSQVDLGFSSYNEQFF	TGCGCCAGCAGCCAAGTCGATCTAGGGTTCAGCTCCTACAATGAGCAGTTCTTC
TRBD2	few	TRBJ2-3	TRBV6-4	CASSEIAGGTDTQYF	TGTGCCAGCAGTGAGATAGCGGGAGGCACAGATACGCAGTATTTT
TRBD1	many	TRBJ1-1	TRBV7-2	CASSLDRVTEAFF	TGTGCCAGCAGCTTGGACAGGGTTACTGAAGCTTTCTTT
NA	many	TRBJ1-3	TRBV2	CASSPWTGSGNTIYF	TGTGCCAGCAGCCCCTGGACTGGCTCTGGAAACACCATATATTTT
NA	few	TRBJ2-3	TRBV5-6	CASSPGPQYTDTQYF	TGTGCCAGCAGCCCCGGACCACAGTACACAGATACGCAGTATTTT
TRBD1	few	TRBJ1-5	TRBV6-5	CASSSDRAKPQHF	TGTGCCAGCAGCTCCGACAGGGCGAAGCCCCAGCATTTT
TRBD1	NA	TRBJ1-1	TRBV20-1	CSAFYRGRGTEAFF	TGCAGTGCTTTTTACAGGGGGCGCGGCACTGAAGCTTTCTTT
NA	many	TRBJ1-6	TRBV7-9	CASSLRDRSLHF	TGTGCCAGCAGCCTCAGGGACCGCTCCCTCCACTTT
NA	few	TRBJ2-1	TRBV28	CASSPGRLYNEQFF	TGTGCCAGCAGCCCCGGACGGCTTTACAATGAGCAGTTCTTC
NA	few	TRBJ2-2	TRBV21-1	CASFVRRLAENTGELFF	TGTGCCAGCTTCGTCCGGCGGCTAGCGGAGAACACCGGGGAGCTGTTTTTT
NA	few	TRBJ2-3	TRBV4-2	CASSHPGGGRGGDTQYF	TGTGCCAGCAGCCACCCCGGAGGCGGGAGAGGGGGCGATACGCAGTATTTT
NA	many	TRBJ2-7	TRBV5-1	CASSPTGSTLFYEQYF	TGCGCCAGCAGCCCGACCGGGTCGACCCTTTTCTACGAGCAGTACTTC
NA	few	TRBJ1-4	TRBV20-1	CSARQGGGTNEKLFF	TGCAGTGCTAGACAGGGCGGGGGTACTAATGAAAAACTGTTTTTT
NA	many	TRBJ2-1	TRBV5-1	CASISTPGLLNEQFF	TGCGCCAGCATCAGTACTCCGGGACTCCTCAATGAGCAGTTCTTC
NA	NA	TRBJ1-2	TRBV7-6	CASSPDSNYGYTF	TGTGCCAGCAGCCCGGACAGTAACTATGGCTACACCTTC
NA	NA	TRBJ2-6	TRBV6-5	CASSYGRSSGANVLTF	TGTGCCAGCAGTTACGGACGGAGCTCTGGGGCCAACGTCCTGACTTTC